Shown below are 2 T cell receptor beta chains from a single sample sequenced in a study of shared T cell receptors in the human thymus. Data came from immunoSEQ multiplex PCR; TCRdb stores just in-frame clones and leaves some out. Here the sample spans around 730,000 clones, around 85% being singletons. These same data were also listed under a study on human thymus T cells.

Specimen: thymocytes. These receptors all stem from a girl under three years old with a congenital heart defect.

The CDR3 DNA reads TGTGCCAGCAGCTTGGTTTGGGGCTTTATTCAGCCCCAGCATTTT. This sequence encodes CASSLVWGFIQPQHF. This chain links TRBV5-5 with TRBJ1-5; D is possibly TRBD1 (5 bases). The CDR3 spans 15 residues. V lost 0 bases, J lost 6 bases, and 13 bases lay in between. Germline V lookup: CDR1 SGHKS, CDR2 YYEKEE (reference sequence).

This clone was recorded once. The rearrangement links TRBV11-1 to TRBJ2-7; perhaps TRBD2 as D (6 bases). From germline, CDR1 is SGHAT and CDR2 FQDESV (reference sequence). V lost 0 bases to trimming and J lost 0 bases, with 15 bases between them. The CDR3 length is 17 residues. For the CDR3, the DNA is TGTGCCAGCAGCTTAGCGGGGAGGCCTCCAAGCTCCTACGAGCAGTACTTC. Encoded protein: CASSLAGRPPSSYEQYF.